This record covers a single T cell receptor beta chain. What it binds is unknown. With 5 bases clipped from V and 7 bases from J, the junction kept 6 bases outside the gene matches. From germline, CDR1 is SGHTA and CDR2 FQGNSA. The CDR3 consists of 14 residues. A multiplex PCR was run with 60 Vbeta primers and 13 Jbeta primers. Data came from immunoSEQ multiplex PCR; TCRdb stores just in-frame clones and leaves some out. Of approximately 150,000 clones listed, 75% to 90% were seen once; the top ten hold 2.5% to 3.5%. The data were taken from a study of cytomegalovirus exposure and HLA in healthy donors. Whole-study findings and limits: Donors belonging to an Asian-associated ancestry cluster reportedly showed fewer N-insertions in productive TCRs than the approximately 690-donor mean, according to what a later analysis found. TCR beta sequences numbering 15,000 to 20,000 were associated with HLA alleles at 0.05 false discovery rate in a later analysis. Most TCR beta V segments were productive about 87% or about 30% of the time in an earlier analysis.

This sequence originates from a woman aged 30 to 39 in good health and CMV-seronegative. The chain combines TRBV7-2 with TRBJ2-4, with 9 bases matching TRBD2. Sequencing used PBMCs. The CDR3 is CASSAGTSLNIQYF. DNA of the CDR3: TGTGCCAGCAGCGCCGGGACTAGCCTGAACATTCAGTACTTC. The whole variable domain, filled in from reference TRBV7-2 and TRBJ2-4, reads GAGVSQSPSNKVTEKGKDVELRCDPISGHTALYWYRQSLGQGLEFLIYFQGNSAPDKSGLPSDRFSAERTGGSVSTLTIQRTQQEDSAVYLCASSAGTSLNIQYFGAGTRLSVL.